The 25 T cell receptor beta chains presented below share a single source sample, sequenced in a study of regulatory T cells in long-lasting Graves disease. CDR3-region Arm-PCR and iRepertoire HTBI primers produced the TCR beta libraries. Each CDR3 protein gets one entry after TCRdb re-called the multiplex PCR reads with MiXCR. Counted here are 350,000 to 450,000 distinct CDR3 sequences, approximately 15% occurring once; the ten biggest clones make up about 8%. Indicated time point: newly diagnosed GD, antithyroid drugs for less than 3 months. Extracted RNA from PBMCs served as the source of the TCR library. This same sample was also taken into another study, of T cells in Graves' hyperthyroidism and ophthalmopathy.

The source was peripheral blood mononuclear cells (PBMCs), collected at new diagnosis, from a patient treated with antithyroid drugs. The receptor set was obtained from a woman aged 40-49 years with Graves disease.

Many counts were recorded for this clonotype. The V and J genes are TRBV5-4 and TRBJ1-2; tentative D call: TRBD1 (6 bases). The germline CDR1 and CDR2 sequences are SGHNT and YYREEE (reference sequence). V gave up 0 bases and J gave up 4 bases, with 13 bases separating them. CDR3 length: 15 residues. CDR3 loop: CASSLGQERVYGYTF. Written as DNA, the CDR3 is TGTGCCAGCAGCTTGGGACAGGAGAGGGTCTATGGCTACACCTTC.

This clonotype was counted many times. This chain links TRBV2 with TRBJ2-7; possible D gene TRBD2, 6 bases. Trimming pared 6 bases from V and 1 base from J, leaving 13 bases between. CDR1 SNHLY and CDR2 FYNNEI come from the germline V gene. The CDR3 spans 14 residues. The CDR3 DNA follows: TGTGCCAGCAGCCGGGACTCATATTCCTACGAGCAGTACTTC. Translation: CASSRDSYSYEQYF.

The sample holds many counts of this clonotype. CDR3 bases: TGTGCCAGCAGTCTAGGGGACCTCCAGAGTTCACCCCTCCACTTT. Its protein is CASSLGDLQSSPLHF. The rearrangement joins TRBV28 to TRBJ1-6; a possible D gene is TRBD1 (5 bases). This CDR3 region has 15 residues. V was shortened by 5 bases and J by 9 bases, with 17 bases between the two germline ends. Per germline, CDR1 MDHEN and CDR2 SYDVKM.

The table lists this clonotype with a few counts. This chain joins TRBV5-5 and TRBJ2-1; 12 positions match TRBD2. Germline assignment: CDR1 SGHKS and CDR2 YYEKEE (reference sequence). The junction had 14 bases not matched to a gene; V was cut back by 2 bases and J by 8 bases. CDR3 size: 18 residues. This CDR3 is CASSLVGLAGTNPHEQFF. The CDR3 coding sequence is TGTGCCAGCAGCTTAGTGGGACTAGCGGGTACCAATCCCCATGAGCAGTTCTTC. The entire variable domain, with the rest obtained from reference TRBV5-5 and TRBJ2-1, is as follows: DAGVTQSPTHLIKTRGQQVTLRCSPISGHKSVSWYQQVLGQGPQFIFQYYEKEERGRGNFPDRFSARQFPNYSSELNVNALLLGDSALYLCASSLVGLAGTNPHEQFFGPGTRLTVL.

The sample holds a few counts of this clonotype. V usage is TRBV6-2 or TRBV6-3 and J usage is TRBJ2-3, with TRBD2 identical over 8 bases. The germline CDR1 and CDR2 sequences are MNHEY and SVGEGT. This CDR3 has 14 amino acids. Trimming cost V 7 bases and J 6 bases; bases outside gene matches: 9. The CDR3 loop reads CASTEEREYDTQYF. The CDR3 DNA reads TGTGCCAGCACCGAGGAGCGGGAGTATGATACGCAGTATTTT.

This clonotype was found a few times. V gene TRBV10-3 combines with J gene TRBJ2-1; 10 bases agree with TRBD2. The CDR3 spans 16 residues. Per germline, CDR1 ENHRY and CDR2 SYGVKD. Trimming cost V 3 bases and J 3 bases; bases outside gene matches: 5. The CDR3 loop reads CAISEQAGGGYNEQFF. The CDR3, as DNA: TGTGCCATCAGTGAACAAGCGGGAGGGGGCTACAATGAGCAGTTCTTC.

The J gene is TRBJ2-7, the V gene TRBV6-1; no clear D. Germline CDR1 and CDR2: MNHNS and SASEGT. The CDR3 is made up of 14 amino acids. Trimming left V 8 bases short and J 3 bases short, with 17 bases between. CDR3 DNA sequence: TGTGCCAGCTGCACGGACCGGGCCGTCTACGAGCAGTACTTC. Its protein product is CASCTDRAVYEQYF.

The rearrangement links TRBV28 to TRBJ1-5; D call uncertain. This CDR3 is built from 16 residues. V lost 7 bases to trimming and J lost 0 bases, with 16 bases between them. Looked up from germline, CDR1 is MDHEN and CDR2 is SYDVKM. CDR3: CASNLVGIYSNQPQHF. The CDR3 DNA reads as TGTGCCAGCAACCTAGTGGGGATTTATAGCAATCAGCCCCAGCATTTT.

At least ten counts were recorded for this clonotype. The rearrangement joins TRBV5-8 to TRBJ2-1; 10 bases are shared with TRBD2. CDR3 size: 16 residues. Germline-derived CDR1 and CDR2 are SGHTS and YDEGEE. Unmatched junction bases numbered 7, after V lost 0 bases and J lost 7 bases. The DNA of the CDR3 is TGTGCCAGCAGCTTGGAGCTAGCGGGAGTTTTGAATGAGCAGTTCTTC. It yields the protein CASSLELAGVLNEQFF.

This clonotype has only a few counts. V usage is TRBV6-2 or TRBV6-3 and J usage is TRBJ2-5, with 10 bases aligning to TRBD1. This CDR3 spans 14 amino acids. Germline lookup yields CDR1 MNHEY and CDR2 SVGEGT. Losses at the gene ends were 5 bases for V and 5 bases for J; bases not matched to a gene: 5. The CDR3 DNA sequence: TGTGCCAGCAGTAGGACAGGGGGGTGGGAGACCCAGTACTTC. This encodes CASSRTGGWETQYF.

This clonotype was counted many times. The chain links TRBV28 to TRBJ2-1; perhaps TRBD1 as D (6 bases). Germline loops: CDR1 MDHEN, CDR2 SYDVKM. The V and J ends lost 5 bases and 6 bases respectively, with 14 bases between them. The length of the CDR3 is 14 residues. For the CDR3, the DNA is TGTGCCAGCAGTCCCCAGGGGCGGGTCAATGAGCAGTTCTTC. Translation: CASSPQGRVNEQFF.

As concerns this clonotype: This may be a read error: a much more frequent sequence differs by one nucleotide. V and J are TRBV6-5 and TRBJ2-2; D may be TRBD1 (5 bases). Per germline, CDR1 MNHEY and CDR2 SVGAGI. This CDR3 comprises 17 residues. In DNA form, the CDR3 reads TGTGCCAGCGGTTACTCGATCTGGGGCGCGAACACCGGGGAGCTGTTTTTT. Amino acids: CASGYSIWGANTGELFF.

In its sample, this clonotype was seen a few times. The V and J genes are TRBV6-5 and TRBJ2-2; 9 bases are a match to TRBD2. The V and J ends lost 2 bases and 5 bases, in that order; junction bases with no gene match: 15. The CDR3 loop spans 19 amino acids. CDR1 is MNHEY and CDR2 is SVGAGI in the germline V gene. DNA for the CDR3: TGTGCCAGCAGTTACACAGCCGAAAAAGCGGGAGGCACGACCGGGGAGCTGTTTTTT. This sequence encodes CASSYTAEKAGGTTGELFF.

This clonotype was observed a few times. The V and J genes are TRBV7-3 and TRBJ2-2, with 10 bases lining up with TRBD2. CDR3 length: 16 amino acids. Germline lookup yields CDR1 SGHTA and CDR2 FQGTGA. The V and J ends lost 5 bases and 7 bases, in that order; junction bases with no gene match: 10. CDR3 residues: CASSPSIGLAVGELFF. The CDR3 coding sequence is TGTGCCAGCAGCCCCTCGATCGGACTAGCGGTCGGGGAGCTGTTTTTT.

This clonotype was seen ten or more times. The CDR3 DNA follows: TGTGCCAGCAGTATATACTTAGCGGGGGCCTACAATGAGCAGTTCTTC. As protein: CASSIYLAGAYNEQFF. The V call is TRBV27, the J call TRBJ2-1; 9 bases fit TRBD2. CDR3 length equals 16 residues. The germline V gene encodes CDR1 MNHEY and CDR2 SMNVEV (reference sequence). The junction had 7 bases not matched to a gene; V was cut back by 5 bases and J by 2 bases.

V and J are TRBV6-2 or TRBV6-3 and TRBJ1-1, with a weak D call TRBD1 (5 bases). CDR1 and CDR2 from the germline V gene are MNHEY and SVGEGT. CDR3 length: 13 residues. V dropped 11 bases and J dropped 0 bases, with 13 bases sitting between them. This chain's CDR3 is CAGGHLVNTEAFF. CDR3 DNA sequence: TGTGCCGGAGGACACCTTGTGAACACTGAAGCTTTCTTT.

This clonotype was counted ten times or more. The chain joins TRBV18 to TRBJ2-1; the match to TRBD2 covers 14 bases. The CDR3 loop spans 17 amino acids. Trimming cost V 2 bases and J 6 bases; bases outside gene matches: 6. The germline CDR1 and CDR2 sequences are KGHSH and LQKENI. CDR3 sequence (DNA): TGTGCCAGCTCACCAGGGACTAGCGGGAGTGGGAGCAATGAGCAGTTCTTC. It encodes CASSPGTSGSGSNEQFF.

A word on this clonotype: This sequence may be a read error, since a much larger clone differs from it by one base. This chain joins TRBV20-1 and TRBJ1-5; D gene unclear. The germline V gene has CDR1 DFQATT and CDR2 SNEGSKA (reference sequence). This CDR3 comprises 14 residues. The CDR3 DNA reads TGCAGTGCTAGAAGTGGCTCCCTCAATCAGTCCCAGCATTTT. Translation: CSARSGSLNQSQHF.

In its sample, this clonotype was seen a few times. V gene TRBV6-1 combines with J gene TRBJ2-3; 8 bases line up with TRBD2. This CDR3 region has 16 residues. V trimming: 7 bases; J trimming: 8 bases; junction bases outside the gene matches: 17. Germline V gene lookup returns CDR1 MNHNS and CDR2 SASEGT. The CDR3 sequence: CASTFAGGAALGTQYF. CDR3 in DNA: TGTGCCAGCACTTTCGCCGGGGGGGCGGCCCTTGGTACGCAGTATTTT.

The rearrangement links TRBV19 to TRBJ2-1; maybe TRBD1 (5 bases). CDR3 length: 14 amino acids. V was pared by 7 bases and J by 8 bases, with 18 bases between. Germline assignment: CDR1 LNHDA and CDR2 SQIVND (reference sequence). CDR3 amino acids: CASNPESGIDEQFF. In DNA form, the CDR3 reads TGTGCCAGTAACCCCGAGTCAGGGATCGATGAGCAGTTCTTC.

The V gene is TRBV19, the J gene TRBJ2-5; D perhaps matches TRBD1 (6 bases). V lost 5 bases to trimming and J lost 4 bases, with 14 bases between them. The V gene's germline CDR1 is LNHDA and CDR2 SQIVND (reference sequence). CDR3 length equals 14 residues. This chain's CDR3 is CASSANLGGETQYF. The CDR3, as DNA: TGTGCCAGTAGTGCCAACCTAGGGGGAGAGACCCAGTACTTC.

This clonotype was seen at least ten times. The CDR3, as DNA: TGTGCCATCACTGCTAACAGGGAAGAGACCCAGTACTTC. Translating it yields CAITANREETQYF. The chain uses TRBV10-3 and TRBJ2-5, with D possibly matching TRBD1 (6 bases). CDR1 and CDR2 (germline): ENHRY, SYGVKD. The germline V and J ends were trimmed by 7 bases and 3 bases, with 12 bases remaining between them. This CDR3 region has 13 residues.

This clonotype has at least ten counts. The rearrangement uses TRBV7-8 and TRBJ2-1; 13 positions agree with TRBD2. Germline lookup yields CDR1 SGHVS and CDR2 FQNEAQ. The V gene end was trimmed by 3 bases and the J gene end by 10 bases; junction bases not matched to a gene: 18. This CDR3 has 19 residues. CDR3 coding DNA: TGTGCCAGCAGCTTCCCCGGTCGAGGGGGACTAGCGGGATTGGGGGAGCAGTTCTTC. This codes for CASSFPGRGGLAGLGEQFF.

This clonotype was seen only a few times. Sequence at one end of the junction differs from germline and may be a read error. The genes are TRBV27 and TRBJ2-3; 14 bases are a match to TRBD2. The length of the CDR3 is 16 residues. Germline-derived CDR1 and CDR2 are MNHEY and SMNVEV (reference sequence). This CDR3 reads CASSPRLAGGTDTQFF. DNA of the CDR3: TGTGCCAGCAGTCCACGACTAGCGGGAGGGACAGATACGCAGTTTTTT.

This chain uses TRBV20-1 with TRBJ2-7; 9 bases are a match to TRBD2. CDR1 and CDR2 (germline): DFQATT, SNEGSKA (reference sequence). This CDR3 comprises 15 residues. V shed 0 bases, J shed 2 bases, and the junction held 5 bases outside the gene matches. The CDR3 coding sequence is TGCAGTGCTAGAGATGCTGGACTAGCGCCCTACGAGCAGTACTTC. Translating gives CSARDAGLAPYEQYF.